This TCR beta chain was found in a study of PD-1 blockade in mismatch repair-deficient tumors. Germline CDR1 is SGHVS and CDR2 is FQNEAQ. There are 18 residues in the CDR3. V shed 5 bases and J 5 bases; nucleotides not matched to a gene: 19. The data were produced by immunoSEQ multiplex PCR, yet TCRdb's version contains in-frame clones alone and is incomplete. Found here are roughly 32,000 clones, around 80% of them singletons; the top ten hold roughly 3.5%. The chain is built from TRBV7-8 and TRBJ2-3; 7 nucleotides agree with TRBD2. This clonotype was obtained from an adult with mismatch repair-deficient cancer. Sequencing used PBMCs, obtained less than 7 weeks after starting pembrolizumab. The CDR3 protein is CASSPRGLDSFTGDTQYF. The CDR3 DNA follows: TGTGCCAGCAGCCCCCGAGGACTAGATTCTTTTACCGGAGATACGCAGTATTTT.